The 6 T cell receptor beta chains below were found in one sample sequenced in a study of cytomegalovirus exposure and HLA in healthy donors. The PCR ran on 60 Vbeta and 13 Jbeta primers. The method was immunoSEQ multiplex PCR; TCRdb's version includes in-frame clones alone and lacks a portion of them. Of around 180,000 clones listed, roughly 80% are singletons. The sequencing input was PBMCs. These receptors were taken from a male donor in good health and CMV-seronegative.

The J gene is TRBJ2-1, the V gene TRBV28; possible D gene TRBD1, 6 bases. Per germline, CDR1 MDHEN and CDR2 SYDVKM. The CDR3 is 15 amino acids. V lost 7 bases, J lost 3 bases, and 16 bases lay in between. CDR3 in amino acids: CASTSGASNYNEQFF. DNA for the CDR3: TGTGCCAGCACCTCAGGGGCATCCAACTACAATGAGCAGTTCTTC. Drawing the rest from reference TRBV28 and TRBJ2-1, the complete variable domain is DVKVTQSSRYLVKRTGEKVFLECVQDMDHENMFWYRQDPGLGLRLIYFSYDVKMKEKGDIPEGYSVSREKKERFSLILESASTNQTSMYLCASTSGASNYNEQFFGPGTRLTVL.

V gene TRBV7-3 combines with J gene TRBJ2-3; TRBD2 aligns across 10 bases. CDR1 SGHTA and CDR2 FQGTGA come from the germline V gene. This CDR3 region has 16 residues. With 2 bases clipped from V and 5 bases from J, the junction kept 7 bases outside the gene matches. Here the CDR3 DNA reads TGTGCCAGCAGCTTACGGATAGCGGGGGGCCGAGATACGCAGTATTTT. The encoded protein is CASSLRIAGGRDTQYF.

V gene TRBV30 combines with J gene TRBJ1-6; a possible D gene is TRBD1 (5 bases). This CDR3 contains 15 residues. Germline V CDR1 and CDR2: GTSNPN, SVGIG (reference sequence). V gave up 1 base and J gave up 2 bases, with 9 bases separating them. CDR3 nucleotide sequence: TGTGCCTGGAGTGAAGTCAGGGCCTATAATTCACCCCTCCACTTT. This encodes CAWSEVRAYNSPLHF.

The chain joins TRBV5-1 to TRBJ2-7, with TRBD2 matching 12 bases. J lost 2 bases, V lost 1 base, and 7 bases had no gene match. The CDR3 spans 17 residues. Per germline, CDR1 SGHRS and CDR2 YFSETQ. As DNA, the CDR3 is TGCGCCAGCAGCTTGAGGCCTAGCGGGGGGGAAACCTACGAGCAGTACTTC. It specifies CASSLRPSGGETYEQYF.

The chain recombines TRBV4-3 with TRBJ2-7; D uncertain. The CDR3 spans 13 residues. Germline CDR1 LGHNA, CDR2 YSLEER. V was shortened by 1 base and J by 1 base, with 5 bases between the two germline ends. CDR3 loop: CASSQVASYEQYF. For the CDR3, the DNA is TGCGCCAGCAGCCAAGTGGCTTCCTACGAGCAGTACTTC.

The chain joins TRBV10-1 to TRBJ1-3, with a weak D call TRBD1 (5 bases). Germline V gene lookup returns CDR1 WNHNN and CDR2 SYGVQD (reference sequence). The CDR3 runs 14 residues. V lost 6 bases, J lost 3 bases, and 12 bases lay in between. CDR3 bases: TGCGCCAGCAGCCCCAGGGTTTTTGGAAACACCATATATTTT. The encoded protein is CASSPRVFGNTIYF.